Each of the 13 T cell receptor beta chains below was sequenced from the same sample in a study of response to subunit inactivated influenza vaccine listed by TCRdb under 2018. Libraries were constructed by RT-PCR. Reads for this sample came from an Illumina HiSeq 2500. The public reads were reprocessed in TCRdb via fastp at Q25 and MiXCR, keeping in-frame beta chains. One record per CDR3 amino acid sequence lists the most common genes and DNA. This sample holds hundreds of thousands of distinct CDR3 sequences; about 11% were observed only once. Together, the top ten hold more than 9.5% of the sample. These same data were also listed under a study on T cells expressing NK-cell markers. As described in the second report: TCR beta cDNA libraries were made by 5'RACE template switching that added a universal primer site and unique molecular identifiers.

Sequenced here: PBMCs from blood, sampled on the day of vaccination. These receptors were obtained from a man between 50 and 59 years old who received an inactivated influenza vaccine. Donor details come from another sample of the same person, matched by shared clones.

The chain links TRBV6-2 or TRBV6-3 to TRBJ2-1; 8 nucleotides match TRBD2. Germline V CDR1 and CDR2: MNHEY, SVGEGT. The CDR3 is 14 residues long. Trimming took 7 bases from V and 3 from J; bases not matched to a gene: 5. CDR3 nucleotide sequence: TGTGCCAGCAAGGCTAGCGGGTACTACAATGAGCAGTTCTTC. This gives the protein CASKASGYYNEQFF.

The table lists this clonotype with many counts. This rearrangement joins TRBV20-1 to TRBJ2-7; 9 nucleotides agree with TRBD1. Germline CDR1 is DFQATT and CDR2 is SNEGSKA (reference sequence). V gave up 0 bases and J gave up 6 bases; unmatched junction bases: 6. This CDR3 is built from 14 residues. Here the CDR3 DNA reads TGCAGTGCTAGAGATTTACAGGGGGCCGCCGAGCAGTACTTC. It yields the protein CSARDLQGAAEQYF.

This clonotype was observed at least ten times. The V call is TRBV7-9, the J call TRBJ2-1; 8 bases fit TRBD2. V lost 5 bases to trimming and J lost 0 bases; unmatched junction nucleotides: 6. Germline CDR1 SEHNR, CDR2 FQNEAQ (reference sequence). The CDR3 covers 16 residues. CDR3 region: CASSVLAGSSYNEQFF. Written as DNA, the CDR3 is TGTGCCAGCAGCGTTTTAGCGGGGAGCTCCTACAATGAGCAGTTCTTC.

Written as DNA, the CDR3 is TGTGCCAGCAGTGCCTTAGCGGGAAGCTACGAGCAGTACTTC. This codes for CASSALAGSYEQYF. The rearrangement uses TRBV25-1 and TRBJ2-7; 8 positions agree with TRBD2. Germline CDR1 is MGHDK and CDR2 is SYGVNS. J was trimmed by 3 bases and V by 4 bases; bases with no gene match: 5. This CDR3 is built from 14 residues.

The chain joins TRBV10-3 to TRBJ1-1; TRBD1 is a possible D gene (5 bases). V lost 4 bases, J lost 6 bases, and 15 bases lay in between. Germline lookup yields CDR1 ENHRY and CDR2 SYGVKD. The CDR3 spans 14 residues. Here the CDR3 DNA reads TGTGCCATCAGTGTGAAACGGGACGTGCCTGAAGCTTTCTTT. Its translation: CAISVKRDVPEAFF.

This clonotype was picked up a small number of times. The V gene is TRBV5-5, the J gene TRBJ2-3, with 8 bases matching TRBD1. The CDR3 covers 16 residues. Germline CDR1 reads SGHKS; CDR2 reads YYEKEE (reference sequence). V lost 0 bases to trimming and J lost 5 bases; unmatched junction nucleotides: 8. CDR3 DNA: TGTGCCAGCAGCTTGGCCGACAGGGGTCAGATAGATACGCAGTATTTT. Amino acid sequence: CASSLADRGQIDTQYF.

J is TRBJ1-5 and V is TRBV12-3 or TRBV12-4; 7 nucleotides agree with TRBD1. The CDR3 contains 13 residues. Germline trimming cut 9 bases from V and 4 bases from J; bases unmatched to any gene: 6. CDR3 protein: CASRDSPNQPQHF. The CDR3 bases are TGTGCCAGTAGGGACAGCCCTAATCAGCCCCAGCATTTT.

The V gene is TRBV9, the J gene TRBJ2-2; 10 bases agree with TRBD2. CDR3 length: 17 residues. V shed 0 bases, J shed 3 bases, and the junction held 5 bases outside the gene matches. Germline CDR1 and CDR2: SGDLS and YYNGEE. Here the CDR3 DNA reads TGTGCCAGCAGCGTAGGGGCTAGCGGGAGACACACCGGGGAGCTGTTTTTT. Protein sequence: CASSVGASGRHTGELFF.

The chain uses TRBV24-1 and TRBJ2-1; TRBD1 aligns across 7 bases. The length of the CDR3 is 17 residues. V lost 0 bases and J lost 2; bases outside the gene matches: 6. Germline V gene data show CDR1 as KGHDR and CDR2 as SFDVKD. The CDR3 sequence: CATSDLGQGDPYNEQFF. CDR3 in DNA: TGTGCCACCAGTGATTTGGGTCAGGGGGATCCCTACAATGAGCAGTTCTTC.

CDR3 residues: CASSLGMRTRNTGELFF. CDR3 DNA sequence: TGTGCCAGCAGCTTAGGGATGAGGACTAGGAACACCGGGGAGCTGTTTTTT. This chain uses TRBV11-1 with TRBJ2-2; the match to TRBD2 covers 7 bases. V dropped 1 base and J dropped 1; count of bases not matched to a gene: 6. Germline CDR1 and CDR2: SGHAT and FQDESV (reference sequence). The CDR3 loop spans 17 amino acids.

This clonotype occurred a few times. The chain links TRBV20-1 to TRBJ1-1; D ambiguous. The CDR3 has 17 amino acids. Trimming pared 6 bases from V and 0 bases from J, leaving 23 bases between. The germline gives CDR1 DFQATT, CDR2 SNEGSKA (reference sequence). For the CDR3, the DNA is TGCAGTGCGTCCATGGGAATGCAAGAGTTCATGAACACTGAAGCTTTCTTT. Translating it yields CSASMGMQEFMNTEAFF.

This clonotype was seen a handful of times. V and J are TRBV20-1 and TRBJ2-1, with 9 nucleotides matching TRBD2. The CDR3 length is 14 residues. V dropped 0 bases and J dropped 8; count of bases not matched to a gene: 5. Looked up from germline, CDR1 is DFQATT and CDR2 is SNEGSKA (reference sequence). The CDR3 nucleotides are TGCAGTGCTAGAGATAGCGGGAGAGCCGATGAGCAGTTCTTC. It encodes CSARDSGRADEQFF.

This chain uses TRBV29-1 with TRBJ2-3, with 9 bases fitting TRBD2. J gave up 7 bases and V 8 bases, and 10 bases lay outside the gene matches. Per the germline V gene, CDR1 is SQVTM and CDR2 is ANQGSEA. The CDR3 length is 13 residues. CDR3: CSMASGDWYTQYF. In nucleotides, the CDR3 is TGCAGCATGGCTAGCGGGGATTGGTATACGCAGTATTTT.